The 17 T cell receptor beta chains in this list originate from one sample, sequenced in a study of blood T cell repertoires in COVID-19. Using immunoSEQ multiplex PCR, the repertoire was profiled, and TCRdb retains in-frame clones only, with some absent. The sample carries fewer than 300,000 clones, roughly nine tenths recorded once. The sample was peripheral blood. The receptors come from a woman in her twenties or thirties with COVID-19, enrolled during active disease.

V is TRBV5-5 and J is TRBJ2-3; 8 positions agree with TRBD2. The junction had 4 bases not matched to a gene; V was cut back by 4 bases and J by 0 bases. Looked up from germline, CDR1 is SGHKS and CDR2 is YYEKEE (reference sequence). There are 15 residues in the CDR3. CDR3: CASSLSGGSTDTQYF. In DNA, the CDR3 is TGTGCCAGCAGCCTAAGCGGGGGAAGCACAGATACGCAGTATTTT.

The chain has TRBV6-5 and TRBJ2-7; tentative D call: TRBD1 (6 bases). Germline V gives CDR1 MNHEY, CDR2 SVGAGI. This CDR3 spans 13 amino acids. V was trimmed by 7 bases and J by 2 bases, leaving 12 bases between them. In DNA, the CDR3 is TGTGCCAGCACAACAGGGCCTACCTACGAGCAGTACTTC. The encoded protein is CASTTGPTYEQYF.

The table lists this clone with a count of one. The chain has TRBV28 and TRBJ2-5; perhaps TRBD1 as D (6 bases). The CDR3 sequence is 13 residues long. Trimming removed 3 bases at V and 3 bases at J, with 8 bases between. The germline gives CDR1 MDHEN, CDR2 SYDVKM. In DNA, the CDR3 is TGTGCCAGCAGTTTTCCAGGGGAAGAGACCCAGTACTTC. Protein product: CASSFPGEETQYF.

The CDR3 sequence: CASSFRGTSRHEQYF. The CDR3 DNA is TGTGCCAGCAGTTTTCGGGGGACTAGTCGCCACGAGCAGTACTTC. The chain couples TRBV28 to TRBJ2-7; 8 bases are a match to TRBD2. There are 15 residues in the CDR3. Trimming removed 3 bases from V and 5 bases from J; junction bases left unmatched: 9. Germline V gives CDR1 MDHEN, CDR2 SYDVKM.

This CDR3 reads CASSQDPGVFGDEQFF. Here the CDR3 DNA reads TGTGCCAGCAGCCAAGATCCTGGGGTCTTCGGGGATGAGCAGTTCTTC. V usage is TRBV3-1 (or the pseudogene TRBV3-2) and J usage is TRBJ2-1; D may be TRBD2 (5 bases). CDR3 length: 16 residues. Germline V gene sequence: CDR1 LGHDT, CDR2 YNNKEL (reference sequence). V was shortened by 0 bases and J by 8 bases, with 17 bases between the two germline ends.

The DNA for the CDR3 is TGTGCCAGCAGCGCCGCTATGGGGACAGGGTGGACTAATGAAAAACTGTTTTTT. This codes for CASSAAMGTGWTNEKLFF. V is TRBV9 and J is TRBJ1-4; TRBD1 matches 9 bases. CDR3 size: 18 residues. The V and J ends lost 3 bases and 2 bases, in that order; junction bases with no gene match: 11. Per the germline V gene, CDR1 is SGDLS and CDR2 is YYNGEE.

This chain's CDR3 is CASSAGQGMNTEAFF. In DNA, the CDR3 is TGCGCCAGCAGCGCTGGACAGGGGATGAACACTGAAGCTTTCTTT. The chain carries TRBV5-1 and TRBJ1-1, with 9 bases fitting TRBD1. This CDR3 is built from 15 residues. The V and J ends lost 4 bases and 0 bases, in that order; junction bases with no gene match: 4. In germline, CDR1 is SGHRS, CDR2 YFSETQ.

This sequence joins TRBV7-6 and TRBJ1-1; D may be TRBD1 (5 bases). The V gene lost 5 bases and the J gene lost 8 bases, with 15 bases spanning the gap. Per germline, CDR1 SGHVS and CDR2 FNYEAQ. The CDR3 contains 13 residues. The CDR3 coding sequence is TGTGCCAGCAGCCAAGAAACCTACAGGGAAGCTTTCTTT. This codes for CASSQETYREAFF.

The chain joins TRBV6-6 to TRBJ1-5; 9 bases align to TRBD1. CDR3 length equals 14 residues. J lost 0 bases, V lost 11 bases, and 5 bases had no gene match. Germline V lookup: CDR1 MNHNY, CDR2 SVGAGI (reference sequence). The CDR3 here is CASGTGYSNQPQHF. DNA for the CDR3: TGTGCCTCGGGGACAGGGTATAGCAATCAGCCCCAGCATTTT.

The rearrangement uses TRBV13 and TRBJ2-7; D is possibly TRBD1 (5 bases). V was cut by 1 base and J by 6 bases, with 16 bases left in between. The CDR3 has 15 residues. CDR1 is PRHDT and CDR2 is FYEKMQ in the germline V gene (reference sequence). The DNA for the CDR3 is TGTGCCAGCAGCTTAGTGGCCTATTCCCAGGGCGAGCAGTACTTC. Its translation: CASSLVAYSQGEQYF. The variable domain in full, with the rest retrieved from reference TRBV13 and TRBJ2-7, is AAGVIQSPRHLIKEKRETATLKCYPIPRHDTVYWYQQGPGQDPQFLISFYEKMQSDKGSIPDRFSAQQFSDYHSELNMSSLELGDSALYFCASSLVAYSQGEQYFGPGTRLTVT.

The chain's CDR3 is CASSDLAGGSSYNEQFF. The CDR3 region has the DNA TGTGCCAGCAGTGATTTAGCGGGGGGGAGCTCCTACAATGAGCAGTTCTTC. This rearrangement joins TRBV25-1 to TRBJ2-1; TRBD2 agrees at 11 bases. V gave up 3 bases and J gave up 0 bases; unmatched junction bases: 4. The germline V gene has CDR1 MGHDK and CDR2 SYGVNS. The CDR3 covers 17 residues.

As for this clone: One junction end disagrees with the germline gene, perhaps due to a read error. This chain links TRBV5-1 with TRBJ1-2; 7 nucleotides match TRBD1. The germline CDR1 and CDR2 sequences are SGHRS and YFSETQ. The CDR3 length is 16 residues. The CDR3 nucleotides read TGCGCCAGCAGCCGGGCTGGTCAGGGGGAGGACTATGGCCACACCTTC. Translating it yields CASSRAGQGEDYGHTF.

The V call is TRBV11-2, the J call TRBJ1-2; TRBD1 agrees at 7 bases. Germline V gives CDR1 SGHAT, CDR2 FQNNGV. The CDR3 consists of 15 residues. V dropped 2 bases and J dropped 2; count of bases not matched to a gene: 5. The CDR3 DNA sequence: TGTGCCAGCAGCTTATCAGGGGGATCCAACTATGGCTACACCTTC. Translation: CASSLSGGSNYGYTF.

The chain employs TRBV4-1 and TRBJ2-3, with D tentatively TRBD1 (6 bases). The CDR3 has 17 residues. The V and J ends lost 3 bases and 1 base respectively, with 17 bases between them. Germline CDR1 is MGHRA and CDR2 is YSYEKL. The CDR3 DNA reads TGCGCCAGCAGCCACCCTTGGGGGCATACGGGCACAGATACGCAGTATTTT. Translation gives CASSHPWGHTGTDTQYF.

The gene calls are TRBV19 and TRBJ2-1, with 8 bases lining up with TRBD2. V was pared by 1 base and J by 3 bases, with 2 bases of the junction left unmatched. Germline V gene data show CDR1 as LNHDA and CDR2 as SQIVND (reference sequence). This CDR3 contains 15 residues. In DNA, the CDR3 is TGTGCCAGTAGTATAGTCGGGACTAGCTACAATGAGCAGTTCTTC. This codes for CASSIVGTSYNEQFF.

The chain couples TRBV27 to TRBJ2-1; 9 bases are a match to TRBD1. The V segment lost 5 bases and the J segment 9 bases; nucleotides outside the gene matches: 11. This CDR3 comprises 15 residues. The germline CDR1 and CDR2 sequences are MNHEY and SMNVEV (reference sequence). This CDR3 reads CASSVGGQGLGEQFF. CDR3 DNA sequence: TGTGCCAGCAGTGTCGGGGGACAGGGTCTTGGTGAGCAGTTCTTC.

The chain has TRBV6-5 and TRBJ1-1, with a possible D match to TRBD1 (5 bases). The CDR3 runs 12 residues. V lost 2 bases to trimming and J lost 12 bases, with 13 bases between them. Germline V gene data show CDR1 as MNHEY and CDR2 as SVGAGI. The chain's CDR3 is CASSYLGTRTFF. The DNA of the CDR3 is TGTGCCAGCAGTTACCTCGGGACTAGGACTTTCTTT.